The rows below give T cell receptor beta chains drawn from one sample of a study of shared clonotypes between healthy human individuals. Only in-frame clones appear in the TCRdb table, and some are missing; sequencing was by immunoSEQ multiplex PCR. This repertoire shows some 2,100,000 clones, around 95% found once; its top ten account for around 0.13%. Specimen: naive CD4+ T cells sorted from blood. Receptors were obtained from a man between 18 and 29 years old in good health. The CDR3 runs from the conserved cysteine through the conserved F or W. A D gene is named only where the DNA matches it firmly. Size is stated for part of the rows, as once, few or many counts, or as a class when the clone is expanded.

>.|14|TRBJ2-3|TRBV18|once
CASSNQGSTDTQYF
TGTGCCAGCTCGAACCAGGGGAGCACAGATACGCAGTATTTT
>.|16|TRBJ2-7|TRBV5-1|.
CASSLSSGSLTYEQYF
TGCGCCAGCAGCTTGTCCTCTGGCAGCTTAACCTACGAGCAGTACTTC
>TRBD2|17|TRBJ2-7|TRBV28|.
CASSFSTSGGPSYEQYF
TGTGCCAGCAGTTTCTCAACTAGCGGGGGGCCCTCCTACGAGCAGTACTTC
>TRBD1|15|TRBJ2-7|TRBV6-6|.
CASRLDRGRYYEQYF
TGTGCCAGCAGACTGGACAGGGGACGGTACTACGAGCAGTACTTC
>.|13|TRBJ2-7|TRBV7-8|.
CASSLAGSYEQYF
TGTGCCAGCAGCTTAGCAGGAAGCTACGAGCAGTACTTC
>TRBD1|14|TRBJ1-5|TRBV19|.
CASRTDRGLQPQHF
TGTGCCAGTAGGACTGACAGGGGGCTCCAGCCCCAGCATTTT
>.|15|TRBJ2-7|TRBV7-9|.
CASSPGTLMGYEQYF
TGTGCCAGCAGCCCTGGGACTCTGATGGGCTACGAGCAGTACTTC
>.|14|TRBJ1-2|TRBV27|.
CASSGGRGNYGYTF
TGTGCCAGCAGTGGCGGCAGGGGTAACTATGGCTACACCTTC
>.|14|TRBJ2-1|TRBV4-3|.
CASSQDHRGNEQFF
TGCGCCAGCAGCCAAGATCATAGGGGCAATGAGCAGTTCTTC
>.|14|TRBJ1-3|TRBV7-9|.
CASSDDKVGNTIYF
TGTGCCAGCAGCGACGACAAGGTTGGAAACACCATATATTTT
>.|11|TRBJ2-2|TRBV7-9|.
CASSLRGELFF
TGTGCCAGCAGCCTCAGGGGGGAGCTGTTTTTT
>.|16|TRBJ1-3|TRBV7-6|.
CASSLVGGAVGNTIYF
TGTGCCAGCAGCTTAGTTGGGGGGGCCGTTGGAAACACCATATATTTT
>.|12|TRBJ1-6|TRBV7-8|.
CASSLVGTPLHF
TGTGCCAGCAGCTTAGTGGGGACTCCCCTCCACTTT
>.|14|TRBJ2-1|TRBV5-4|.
CASSLAASRPEQFF
TGTGCCAGCAGCTTGGCCGCGTCTCGGCCCGAGCAGTTCTTC
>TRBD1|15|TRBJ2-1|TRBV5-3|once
CARSSDRGQSNEQFF
TGTGCCAGAAGTTCCGACAGGGGGCAGTCAAATGAGCAGTTCTTC
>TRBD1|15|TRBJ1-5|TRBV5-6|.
CASSSTGVSNQPQHF
TGTGCCAGCAGCTCCACAGGGGTAAGCAATCAGCCCCAGCATTTT
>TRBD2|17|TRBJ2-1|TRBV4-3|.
CASSQDYTSGNYNEQFF
TGCGCCAGCAGCCAAGATTATACTAGCGGGAACTACAATGAGCAGTTCTTC
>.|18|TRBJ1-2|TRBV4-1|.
CASSQGGMGQRINYGYTF
TGCGCCAGCAGCCAAGGGGGTATGGGGCAGAGAATTAACTATGGCTACACCTTC
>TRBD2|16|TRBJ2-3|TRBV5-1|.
CASSPPGLPTTDTQYF
TGCGCCAGCAGCCCGCCGGGACTACCGACCACAGATACGCAGTATTTT
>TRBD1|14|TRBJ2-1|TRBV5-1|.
CASSLGQGDNEQFF
TGCGCCAGCAGCTTGGGACAGGGTGACAATGAGCAGTTCTTC
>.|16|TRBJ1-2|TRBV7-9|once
CASSRGNREINYGYTF
TGTGCCAGCAGCCGAGGGAACAGGGAGATTAACTATGGCTACACCTTC
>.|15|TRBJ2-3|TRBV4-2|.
CASSQDGASADTQYF
TGTGCCAGCAGCCAAGATGGGGCGAGTGCAGATACGCAGTATTTT
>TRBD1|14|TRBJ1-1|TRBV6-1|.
CASGWTGTNTEAFF
TGTGCCAGCGGTTGGACAGGAACGAACACTGAAGCTTTCTTT
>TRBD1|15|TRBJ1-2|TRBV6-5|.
CASSSTAGQFYGYTF
TGTGCCAGCAGTTCCACCGCGGGACAGTTCTATGGCTACACCTTC
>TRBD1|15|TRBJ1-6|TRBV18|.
CASSPGQGDNSPLHF
TGTGCCAGCTCGCCGGGACAGGGAGATAATTCACCCCTCCACTTT
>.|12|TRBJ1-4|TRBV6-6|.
CASSRADEKLFF
TGTGCCAGCAGTCGCGCAGATGAAAAACTGTTTTTT
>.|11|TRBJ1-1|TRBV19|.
CASGWDTEAFF
TGTGCCAGTGGCTGGGACACTGAAGCTTTCTTT
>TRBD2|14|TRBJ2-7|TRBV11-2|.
CASRSGLAGGEQYF
TGTGCCAGCAGGTCGGGACTAGCGGGAGGGGAGCAGTACTTC
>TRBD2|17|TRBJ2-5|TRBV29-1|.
CSASRGLAGGGGETQYF
TGCAGCGCTTCCCGAGGGCTAGCGGGGGGCGGGGGAGAGACCCAGTACTTC
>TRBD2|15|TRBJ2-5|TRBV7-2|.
CASSRLAGGQETQYF
TGTGCCAGCAGCAGACTAGCGGGGGGCCAAGAGACCCAGTACTTC
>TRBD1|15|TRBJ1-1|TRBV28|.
CASRPIDRGVPEAFF
TGTGCCAGCAGACCAATAGACAGGGGGGTACCTGAAGCTTTCTTT
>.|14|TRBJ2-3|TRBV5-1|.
CASSGGLATDTQYF
TGCGCCAGCAGCGGCGGGCTAGCAACAGATACGCAGTATTTT
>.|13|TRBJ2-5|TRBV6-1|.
CASSASIQETQYF
TGTGCCAGCAGTGCGTCCATCCAAGAGACCCAGTACTTC
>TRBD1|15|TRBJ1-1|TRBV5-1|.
CASSFRTGGNTEAFF
TGCGCCAGCAGCTTCCGGACAGGGGGGAACACTGAAGCTTTCTTT
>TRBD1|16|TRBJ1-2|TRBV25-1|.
CASSAATGTGVYGYTF
TGTGCCAGCAGTGCAGCAACCGGGACAGGGGTCTATGGCTACACCTTC
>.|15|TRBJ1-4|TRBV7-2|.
CASSQWVEGAEKLFF
TGTGCCAGCAGCCAATGGGTCGAGGGAGCGGAAAAACTGTTTTTT
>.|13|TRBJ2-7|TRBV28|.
CASSLRSGYEQYF
TGTGCCAGCAGCCTCCGGAGCGGGTACGAGCAGTACTTC
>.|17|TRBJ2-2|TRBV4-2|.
CASSQETGNINTGELFF
TGTGCCAGCAGCCAAGAGACGGGCAATATCAACACCGGGGAGCTGTTTTTT
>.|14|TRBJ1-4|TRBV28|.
CASRTGPKNEKLFF
TGTGCCAGCAGAACCGGGCCAAAGAATGAAAAACTGTTTTTT
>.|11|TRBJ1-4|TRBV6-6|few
CASSPKEKLFF
TGTGCCAGCAGCCCGAAAGAAAAACTGTTTTTT
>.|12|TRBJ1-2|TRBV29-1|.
CSVATASYGYTF
TGCAGCGTTGCGACGGCGAGCTATGGCTACACCTTC
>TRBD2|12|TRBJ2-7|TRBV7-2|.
CASSHGRGEQYF
TGTGCCAGCAGCCACGGGAGGGGTGAGCAGTACTTC
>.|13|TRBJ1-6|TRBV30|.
CAWSSRPDSPLHF
TGTGCCTGGAGTTCTCGACCAGATTCACCCCTCCACTTT
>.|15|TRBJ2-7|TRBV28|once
CASSGGGIRSYEQYF
TGTGCCAGCAGCGGTGGGGGAATACGCTCCTACGAGCAGTACTTC
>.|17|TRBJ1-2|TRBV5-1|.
CASKPVSTTPWAYGYTF
TGCGCCAGTAAGCCCGTTTCGACGACACCTTGGGCCTATGGCTACACCTTC
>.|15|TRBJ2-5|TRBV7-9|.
CASSSPGTKKETQYF
TGTGCCAGCAGCTCACCCGGGACAAAGAAAGAGACCCAGTACTTC
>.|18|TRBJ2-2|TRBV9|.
CASSVGVGRAKNTGELFF
TGTGCCAGCAGCGTAGGGGTAGGGCGGGCCAAGAACACCGGGGAGCTGTTTTTT
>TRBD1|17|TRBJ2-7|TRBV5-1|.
CASSLTGSGTGLDEQYF
TGCGCCAGCAGCCTCACGGGTTCCGGGACAGGGCTTGACGAGCAGTACTTC
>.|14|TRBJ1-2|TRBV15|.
CATSREAGNYGYTF
TGTGCCACCAGCAGAGAAGCAGGGAACTATGGCTACACCTTC
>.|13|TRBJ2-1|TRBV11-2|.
CASSFTSYNEQFF
TGTGCCAGCAGCTTTACTTCCTACAATGAGCAGTTCTTC
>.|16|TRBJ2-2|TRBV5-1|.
CASGTRQTTNTGELFF
TGCGCCAGCGGAACCAGACAGACCACGAACACCGGGGAGCTGTTTTTT
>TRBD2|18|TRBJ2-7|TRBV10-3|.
CAISEPMEAGAPHYEQYF
TGTGCCATCAGTGAGCCTATGGAGGCGGGAGCCCCTCACTACGAGCAGTACTTC